Sequencing of this TCR beta chain was carried out in a study of blood T cell repertoires in COVID-19. As for the study in general: Samples of COVID-19 (acute and convalescent) were obtained from the United States, Italy and Spain.

Germline V gene sequence: CDR1 LNHDA, CDR2 SQIVND (reference sequence). This CDR3 is built from 15 residues. Trimming cost V 6 bases and J 2 bases, with 14 bases left between them. Profiled with immunoSEQ multiplex PCR; TCRdb holds only in-frame clones, not every one. Of 200,000 to 300,000 clones in the sample, roughly 86% are singletons; the top ten hold over 2.5%. The sample comprised PBMCs or T cells enriched from blood (not recorded which). The rearrangement uses TRBV19 and TRBJ2-1, with D perhaps matching TRBD2 (6 bases). The TCR comes from a woman in her late teens or twenties who had recovered from COVID-19. The chain's CDR3 is CASSLRDSPYNEQFF. DNA for the CDR3: TGTGCCAGTAGCCTCCGGGACTCCCCCTACAATGAGCAGTTCTTC.